A selection of T cell receptor beta chains follows, all from one sample in a study of blood T cell repertoires in COVID-19. Method: immunoSEQ multiplex PCR; TCRdb's copy keeps in-frame clones and lacks some. The sample has 100,000 to 150,000 clones; roughly 84% are singletons. Specimen: peripheral blood. The source of these receptors is a woman aged 80 or over with acute or convalescent COVID-19. The CDR3 runs from the conserved cysteine through the conserved F or W. D genes are given only for firm matches. Some rows mark clone size as missing; the rest say once, few, many or name a class of expanded clone.

clone_size j_call d_call v_call cdr3_nt cdr3_aa
NA TRBJ2-2 NA TRBV19 TGTGCCAGCAAACCGGGGGGCGGAACCGGGGAGCTGTTTTTT CASKPGGGTGELFF
NA TRBJ1-6 NA TRBV18 TGTGCCAGCTCGACACAGAGGGGGAATTCACCCCTCCACTTT CASSTQRGNSPLHF
NA TRBJ1-2 TRBD1 TRBV5-1 TGCGCCAGCAGCTATGGACAGGGGGAGGGCTACACCTTC CASSYGQGEGYTF
NA TRBJ1-1 NA TRBV11-2 TGTGCCAGCAGCTTACGGACAGAAACTTTCTTT CASSLRTETFF
once TRBJ1-5 NA TRBV19 TGTGCCACTGGGCTGAGCAATCAGCCCCAGCATTTT CATGLSNQPQHF
NA TRBJ2-1 TRBD1 TRBV4-1 TGCGCCAGCAGCCGAGGGACAGGGGGCTCCTACAATGAGCAGTTCTTC CASSRGTGGSYNEQFF
NA TRBJ1-5 TRBD1 TRBV15 TGTGCCACCAGCAGGGGACAGGATCCGCCCCAGCATTTT CATSRGQDPPQHF
NA TRBJ1-2 NA TRBV27 TGTGCCAGCAGTTCCCCTGGACAGCGCTATGGCTACACCTTC CASSSPGQRYGYTF
NA TRBJ1-1 TRBD1 TRBV7-3 TGTGCCAGCAGCCATGGACAGGAGTTGTCTGAAGCTTTCTTT CASSHGQELSEAFF
once TRBJ2-7 TRBD1 TRBV5-8 TGTGCCAGCACCCTCGGACAGGGGGTCTACGAGCAGTACTTC CASTLGQGVYEQYF
once TRBJ1-2 NA TRBV6-2/TRBV6-3 TGTGCCAGCAGTTACGGTTTAGCCGGCTACACCTTC CASSYGLAGYTF
NA TRBJ2-3 TRBD2 TRBV7-3 TGTGCCAGCAGCCCAGGGACTAGCAGTAGCACAGATACGCAGTATTTT CASSPGTSSSTDTQYF
NA TRBJ2-5 TRBD2 TRBV7-2 TGTGCCAGCAGCTTAGCTCTGACTAGCGGGAACAGAGAGACCCAGTACTTC CASSLALTSGNRETQYF
NA TRBJ1-5 TRBD1 TRBV28 TGTGCCAGCAGATTCCGGGACAGGGGGAGCAATCAGCCCCAGCATTTT CASRFRDRGSNQPQHF
once TRBJ2-2 TRBD2 TRBV7-6 TGTGCCAGCAGCCCTAGCGGTCCCGGGGAGCTGTTTTTT CASSPSGPGELFF
NA TRBJ2-1 TRBD2 TRBV19 TGTGCCAGTAGTACCCTCGGGACTAGTCTACCCAATGAGCAGTTCTTC CASSTLGTSLPNEQFF
NA TRBJ1-2 NA TRBV11-2 TGTGCCAGCAGCTTAGTTTCGGGGTCCTATGGCTACACCTTC CASSLVSGSYGYTF
NA TRBJ1-2 NA TRBV6-5 TGTGCCAGCAGTTACGGGCTTCAGGGAAGCCATGGCTACACCTTC CASSYGLQGSHGYTF
NA TRBJ2-1 NA TRBV4-3 TGCGCCAGCAGCCAGAGGCCGCGGGGTTACAATGAGCAGTTCTTC CASSQRPRGYNEQFF
NA TRBJ1-5 NA TRBV7-9 TGTGCCAGCAGCTTGGGGGGGCTCAATCAGCCCCAGCATTTT CASSLGGLNQPQHF
NA TRBJ2-5 TRBD1 TRBV7-2 TGTGCCAGCAGCTTAGGCCCCGGGACAGGGCACGAGACCCAGTACTTC CASSLGPGTGHETQYF
NA TRBJ1-1 NA TRBV5-1 TGCGCCAGCACCCCGAGAGGGCAGGGCGGGGTGAACACTGAAGCTTTCTTT CASTPRGQGGVNTEAFF
NA TRBJ1-5 TRBD1 TRBV19 TGTGCCAGTGATGGGCAGGGGGATCAGCCCCAGCATTTT CASDGQGDQPQHF
NA TRBJ1-6 NA TRBV5-1 TGCGCCAGCAGCTTGGCCGGACAGTACCTTTCACCCCTCCACTTT CASSLAGQYLSPLHF